The rows below give T cell receptor beta chains drawn from one sample of a study of OX40 agonist ivuxolimab in advanced cancers. Method: immunoSEQ multiplex PCR; TCRdb's copy keeps in-frame clones and lacks some. The profile shows over 85,000 clones, about 80% of them singletons. The sequences come from CD4+ or CD8+ T cells sorted from blood, collected in a trial of the OX40 agonist ivuxolimab. The origin of the receptors is an adult with an advanced solid tumor such as melanoma, head and neck, liver or kidney cancer. The CDR3 runs from the conserved cysteine through the conserved F or W. D genes are given only for firm matches.

d_call,j_call,v_call,cdr3_aa
NA,TRBJ1-1,TRBV14,CASSQDHGGTTEAFF
NA,TRBJ2-5,TRBV25-1,CASSESIGRSKETQYF
NA,TRBJ2-2,TRBV19,CASSTFSRAGELFF
TRBD2,TRBJ2-2,TRBV15,CATSRGTSGRNTGELFF
NA,TRBJ1-1,TRBV6-5,CASSPRGYPNTEAFF
NA,TRBJ2-1,TRBV6-1,CASMALTHNEQFF
NA,TRBJ1-3,TRBV4-1,CASSQTGNTIYF
NA,TRBJ1-4,TRBV5-5,CASSLPRAEKLFF
NA,TRBJ2-7,TRBV5-4,CASSVGREQYF
TRBD1,TRBJ2-5,TRBV19,CASRGNVGTGAQETQYF
NA,TRBJ1-2,TRBV19,CASSIHGGYTF
TRBD1,TRBJ1-2,TRBV6-5,CASSIGGVNYGYTF
NA,TRBJ1-2,TRBV4-2,CASSQEARAHTF
NA,TRBJ2-1,TRBV2,CASKLNPYNEQFF
NA,TRBJ1-1,TRBV5-4,CASSLTGNTEAFF
NA,TRBJ1-6,TRBV25-1,CASSPPRLDNSPLHF
NA,NA,TRBV6-1,CASSLLDSYEQYF
NA,TRBJ1-2,TRBV7-9,CASSSHGWGRGGYTF
NA,TRBJ1-2,TRBV5-1,CASSLDKGTYGYTF
TRBD1,TRBJ1-3,TRBV18,CASSPGTGDGNTIYF
NA,TRBJ1-5,TRBV9,CASGDNNQPQHF
TRBD1,TRBJ1-6,TRBV27,CASSLRRGRGQYNSPLHF
TRBD2,TRBJ2-5,TRBV14,CASSQVGLAGYLLGQETQYF
NA,TRBJ1-1,TRBV10-3,CAISERTSEAFF
NA,TRBJ1-4,TRBV28,CASTPGEGKLFF
NA,TRBJ1-2,TRBV6-5,CASRGRDNYGYTF
NA,TRBJ1-3,TRBV4-3,CASSQEEGGPLGNTIYF
NA,TRBJ1-5,TRBV4-1,CASSRGREAQPQHF
TRBD2,TRBJ2-5,TRBV14,CASSLLSGGAGLETQYF
TRBD1,TRBJ2-1,TRBV4-3,CASSQGQGAFNEQFF
NA,TRBJ1-4,TRBV5-5,CASSHGRTNEKLFF
NA,TRBJ1-1,TRBV19,CASSMGRVNTEAFF
NA,TRBJ1-1,TRBV5-5,CASSPEGDWRAEAFF
TRBD2,TRBJ2-7,TRBV7-2,CASSLYGTRSHEQYF
NA,TRBJ2-5,TRBV5-6,CASSRRATKETQYF
NA,TRBJ2-3,TRBV4-3,CASSQGRTQYF
TRBD1,TRBJ1-4,TRBV5-6,CASSRGGASGEKLFF
TRBD1,TRBJ1-2,TRBV6-5,CASNRQGGVSGYTF
NA,TRBJ2-7,TRBV6-6,CASSYSIRTEQYF
NA,TRBJ2-1,TRBV11-2,CASSLHSYNEQFF
TRBD2,TRBJ2-1,TRBV2,CASSASGSSYNEQFF